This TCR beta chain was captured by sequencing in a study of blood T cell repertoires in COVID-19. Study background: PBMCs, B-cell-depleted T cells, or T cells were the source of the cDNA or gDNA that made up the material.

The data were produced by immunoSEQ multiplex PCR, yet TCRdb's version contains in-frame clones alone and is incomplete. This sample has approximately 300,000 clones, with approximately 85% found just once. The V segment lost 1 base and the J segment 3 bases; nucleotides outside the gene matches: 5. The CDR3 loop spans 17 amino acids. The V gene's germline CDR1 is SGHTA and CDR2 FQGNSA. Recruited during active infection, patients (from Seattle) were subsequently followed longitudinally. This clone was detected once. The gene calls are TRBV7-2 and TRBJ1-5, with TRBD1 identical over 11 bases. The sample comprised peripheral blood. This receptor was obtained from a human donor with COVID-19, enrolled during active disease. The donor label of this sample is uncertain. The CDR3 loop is CASSLVGTGGHNQPQHF. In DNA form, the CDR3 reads TGTGCCAGCAGCTTAGTCGGGACAGGGGGTCACAATCAGCCCCAGCATTTT.